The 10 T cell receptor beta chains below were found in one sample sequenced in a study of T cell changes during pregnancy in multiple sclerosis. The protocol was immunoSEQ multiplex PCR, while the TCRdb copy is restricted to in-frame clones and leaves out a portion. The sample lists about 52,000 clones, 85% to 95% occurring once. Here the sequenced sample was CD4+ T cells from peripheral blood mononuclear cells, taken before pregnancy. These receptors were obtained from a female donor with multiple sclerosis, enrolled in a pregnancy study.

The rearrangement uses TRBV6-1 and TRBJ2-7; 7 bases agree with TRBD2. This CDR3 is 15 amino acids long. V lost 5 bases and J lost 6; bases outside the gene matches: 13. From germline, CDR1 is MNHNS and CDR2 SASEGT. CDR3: CASSTQDFTGGEQYF. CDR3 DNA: TGTGCCAGCAGTACACAGGATTTTACGGGGGGCGAGCAGTACTTC.

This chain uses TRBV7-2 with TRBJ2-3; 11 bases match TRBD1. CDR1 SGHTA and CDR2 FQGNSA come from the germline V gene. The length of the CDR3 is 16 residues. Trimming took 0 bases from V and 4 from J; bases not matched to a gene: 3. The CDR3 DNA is TGTGCCAGCAGCTTAGCACGGGACAGGGGGGCAGATACGCAGTATTTT. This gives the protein CASSLARDRGADTQYF.

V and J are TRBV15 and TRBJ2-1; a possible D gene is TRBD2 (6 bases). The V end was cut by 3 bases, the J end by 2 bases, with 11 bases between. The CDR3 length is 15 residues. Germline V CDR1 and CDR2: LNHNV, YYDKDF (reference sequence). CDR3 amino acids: CATSRHGSPYNEQFF. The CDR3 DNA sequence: TGTGCCACCAGCAGGCACGGGAGCCCCTACAATGAGCAGTTCTTC.

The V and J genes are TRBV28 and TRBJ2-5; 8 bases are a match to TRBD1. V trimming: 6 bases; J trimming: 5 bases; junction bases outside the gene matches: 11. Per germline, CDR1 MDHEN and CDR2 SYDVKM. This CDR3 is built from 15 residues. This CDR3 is CASSYRTGNRETQYF. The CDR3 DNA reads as TGTGCCAGCAGCTACCGGACAGGGAACAGGGAGACCCAGTACTTC.

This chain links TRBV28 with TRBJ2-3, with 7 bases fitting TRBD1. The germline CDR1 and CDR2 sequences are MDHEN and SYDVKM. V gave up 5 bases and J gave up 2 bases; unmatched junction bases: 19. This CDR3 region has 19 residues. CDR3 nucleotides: TGTGCCAGCAGTCTTGGGGGTCATCCCGGGACAGCCTACACAGATACGCAGTATTTT. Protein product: CASSLGGHPGTAYTDTQYF. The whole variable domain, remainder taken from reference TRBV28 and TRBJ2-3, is DVKVTQSSRYLVKRTGEKVFLECVQDMDHENMFWYRQDPGLGLRLIYFSYDVKMKEKGDIPEGYSVSREKKERFSLILESASTNQTSMYLCASSLGGHPGTAYTDTQYFGPGTRLTVL.

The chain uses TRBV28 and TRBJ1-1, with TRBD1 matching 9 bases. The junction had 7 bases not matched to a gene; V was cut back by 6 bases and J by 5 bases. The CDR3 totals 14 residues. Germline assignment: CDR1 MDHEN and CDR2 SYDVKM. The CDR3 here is CASRAGTGRTEAFF. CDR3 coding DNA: TGTGCCAGCAGGGCCGGGACAGGGAGAACTGAAGCTTTCTTT.

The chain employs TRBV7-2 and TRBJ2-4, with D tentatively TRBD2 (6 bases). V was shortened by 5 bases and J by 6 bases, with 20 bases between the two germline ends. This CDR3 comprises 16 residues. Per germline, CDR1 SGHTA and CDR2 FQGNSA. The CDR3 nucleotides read TGTGCCAGCAGCCCCCGGACTACAATAGCGCGAAACATTCAGTACTTC. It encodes CASSPRTTIARNIQYF.

CDR3 DNA: TGTGCCAGCAGCTTAAGGCTCCGGGACACAATCTCTGGAAACACCATATATTTT. Encoded protein: CASSLRLRDTISGNTIYF. This chain connects TRBV7-9 to TRBJ1-3; D perhaps matches TRBD1 (6 bases). Germline CDR1 is SEHNR and CDR2 is FQNEAQ (reference sequence). The V end lost 2 bases, the J end lost 0 bases, and 17 bases lay between the germline ends. This CDR3 is built from 18 residues.

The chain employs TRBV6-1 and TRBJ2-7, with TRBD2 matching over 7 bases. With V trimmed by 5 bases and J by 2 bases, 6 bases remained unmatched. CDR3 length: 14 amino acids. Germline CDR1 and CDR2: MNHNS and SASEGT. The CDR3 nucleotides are TGTGCCAGCAGTTCCTATGGACTAGCCTACGAGCAGTACTTC. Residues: CASSSYGLAYEQYF.

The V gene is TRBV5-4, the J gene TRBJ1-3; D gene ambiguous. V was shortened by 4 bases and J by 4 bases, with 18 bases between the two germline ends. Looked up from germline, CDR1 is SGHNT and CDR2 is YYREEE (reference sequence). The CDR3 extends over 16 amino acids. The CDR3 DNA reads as TGTGCCAGCAGCCCCGGGCGGGGAACGGGCGGAAACACCATATATTTT. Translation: CASSPGRGTGGNTIYF. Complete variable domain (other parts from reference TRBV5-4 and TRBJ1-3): ETGVTQSPTHLIKTRGQQVTLRCSSQSGHNTVSWYQQALGQGPQFIFQYYREEENGRGNFPPRFSGLQFPNYSSELNVNALELDDSALYLCASSPGRGTGGNTIYFGEGSWLTVV.